Shown below are 10 T cell receptor beta chains from a single sample sequenced in a study of Graves' ophthalmopathy and Graves' hyperthyroidism. The TCR beta CDR3 regions underwent amplification from RNA transcripts. The first-round RT-PCR employed HTBI primers together with the Qiagen OneStep RT-PCR kit. A multiplex PCR was then performed as the second round. One entry per CDR3 protein, called by TCRdb with MiXCR from the multiplex PCR reads. The data hold roughly 1.1 million distinct CDR3 sequences, with about 35% observed a single time. Sequencing used peripheral blood or thyroid tissue (not recorded which). These receptor sequences come from an adult man with Graves' hyperthyroidism.

This clonotype was seen a few times. This sequence joins TRBV7-2 and TRBJ1-6; 7 bases line up with TRBD1. The trim removed 4 bases at V and 7 bases at J, leaving 7 bases unmatched. Germline CDR1 and CDR2: SGHTA and FQGNSA. The CDR3 loop spans 15 amino acids. For the CDR3, the DNA is TGTGCCAGCAGCTCCCAGGGGGTACGCAATTCACCCCTCCACTTT. This sequence encodes CASSSQGVRNSPLHF.

This clonotype was seen only a few times. This CDR3 is CSARGPYFSGRATGELFF. As DNA, the CDR3 is TGCAGTGCTAGAGGCCCCTACTTCAGCGGGAGGGCCACCGGGGAGCTGTTTTTT. The chain joins TRBV20-1 to TRBJ2-2, with TRBD2 matching over 10 bases. V shed 1 base, J shed 4 bases, and the junction held 12 bases outside the gene matches. The CDR3 has 18 residues. Germline CDR1 DFQATT, CDR2 SNEGSKA (reference sequence).

This clonotype was observed at least ten times. This rearrangement joins TRBV9 to TRBJ2-7; D gene ambiguous. In germline, CDR1 is SGDLS, CDR2 YYNGEE. This CDR3 has 14 residues. The V end was cut by 0 bases, the J end by 5 bases, with 12 bases between. In DNA, the CDR3 is TGTGCCAGCAGCGTAGCAGGCGACCCTCACGAGCAGTACTTC. It is translated as CASSVAGDPHEQYF.

This clonotype was seen ten or more times. The DNA for the CDR3 is TGTGCCAGCAGCTTGGTTCCGCAGCCCTCCTACGAGCAGTACTTC. It encodes CASSLVPQPSYEQYF. The chain employs TRBV7-2 and TRBJ2-7; D is unresolved. The CDR3 totals 15 residues. Trimming took 3 bases from V and 0 from J, leaving 12 bases between them. Germline values: CDR1 SGHTA, CDR2 FQGNSA. Filled out from reference TRBV7-2 and TRBJ2-7, the complete variable domain reads GAGVSQSPSNKVTEKGKDVELRCDPISGHTALYWYRQSLGQGLEFLIYFQGNSAPDKSGLPSDRFSAERTGGSVSTLTIQRTQQEDSAVYLCASSLVPQPSYEQYFGPGTRLTVT.

V usage is TRBV10-3 and J usage is TRBJ2-7, with D unclear. Matching the DNA end better, TRBJ2-5 makes the J call doubtful. Germline V gene lookup returns CDR1 ENHRY and CDR2 SYGVKD. The CDR3 is 15 residues long. This CDR3 reads CAISVGSTLGETQYF. For the CDR3, the DNA is TGTGCCATCAGCGTTGGCTCTACCTTAGGGGAGACCCAGTACTTC.

In regard to this clonotype: One base away lies a much larger clone, so this may be a sequencing read error. The chain links TRBV7-3 to TRBJ2-5; perhaps TRBD2 as D (6 bases). The V end lost 5 bases, the J end lost 4 bases, and 14 bases lay between the germline ends. This CDR3 contains 14 residues. The germline V gene has CDR1 SGHTA and CDR2 FQGTGA. For the CDR3, the DNA is TGTGCCAGCAGCACCCGACGGGGGAGAGAGACCCAGTACTTC. Amino acids: CASSTRRGRETQYF.

The rearrangement links TRBV20-1 to TRBJ2-2; no firm D call. The CDR3 length is 14 residues. Per the germline V gene, CDR1 is DFQATT and CDR2 is SNEGSKA (reference sequence). V lost 4 bases and J 6 bases, leaving 15 bases between the germline ends. The CDR3 DNA reads as TGCAGTGCTAAAGAAGCGTCTAGTGCCGGGGAGCTGTTTTTT. The encoded protein is CSAKEASSAGELFF.

J is TRBJ2-3 and V is TRBV15; D uncertain. Germline CDR1 and CDR2: LNHNV and YYDKDF (reference sequence). This CDR3 has 12 amino acids. Trimming took off 3 bases at V and 5 bases at J, with 6 bases between the two ends. CDR3 sequence reads: CATSSVGDTQYF. The CDR3 DNA is TGTGCCACCAGCAGCGTAGGAGATACGCAGTATTTT.

V is TRBV2 and J is TRBJ2-7; TRBD1 aligns across 11 bases. The V gene's germline CDR1 is SNHLY and CDR2 FYNNEI. The CDR3 is made up of 16 amino acids. V shed 3 bases and J 2 bases; nucleotides not matched to a gene: 6. The CDR3 here is CASSEIPGQGAYEQYF. The CDR3 DNA reads as TGTGCCAGCAGTGAGATTCCGGGACAGGGGGCCTACGAGCAGTACTTC.

In this sample, this clonotype turned up many times. The V gene is TRBV7-3, the J gene TRBJ2-5; D is ambiguous. Germline V lookup: CDR1 SGHTA, CDR2 FQGTGA. The CDR3 has 13 amino acids. V dropped 1 base and J dropped 3 bases, with 6 bases sitting between them. CDR3 sequence: CASSLMPKETQYF. CDR3 bases: TGTGCCAGCAGCTTAATGCCTAAAGAGACCCAGTACTTC.